What follows are 15 T cell receptor beta chains derived from one specimen sequenced in a study of molecular identifiers for immune sequencing clone quantification. One entry per CDR3 protein results from TCRdb running MiXCR on the PCR reads. This table holds nearly 650,000 distinct CDR3 sequences, around 25% found once. Sequenced: naive CD8+ T cells from blood, with Jurkat cell RNA spiked in. The subset is: FACS-sorted CD8+CD4-CCR7+CD45RA+ naive T cells. The receptors come from a human donor in good health. Some libraries in this study had Jurkat cell RNA spiked in.

The rearrangement joins TRBV3-1 to TRBJ1-5; a possible D gene is TRBD1 (6 bases). This CDR3 is built from 17 residues. Germline V gene sequence: CDR1 LGHDT, CDR2 YNNKEL (reference sequence). V lost 1 base and J lost 0, with 13 bases in between. The chain's CDR3 is CASSQGRQDYSNQPQHF. The CDR3 region has the DNA TGTGCCAGCAGCCAAGGACGACAGGACTATAGCAATCAGCCCCAGCATTTT.

The V and J genes are TRBV7-9 and TRBJ2-1; no definite D call. The germline V gene encodes CDR1 SEHNR and CDR2 FQNEAQ (reference sequence). This CDR3 has 13 amino acids. The V end was cut by 3 bases, the J end by 5 bases, with 8 bases between. The DNA of the CDR3 is TGTGCCAGCAGCTTTTACGAAGACAATGAGCAGTTCTTC. This sequence encodes CASSFYEDNEQFF.

In its sample, this clonotype was seen many times. V gene TRBV7-6 combines with J gene TRBJ1-5; D is ambiguous. The CDR3 extends over 16 amino acids. V lost 1 base and J 1 base, leaving 11 bases between the germline ends. Per germline, CDR1 SGHVS and CDR2 FNYEAQ. In DNA, the CDR3 is TGTGCCAGCAGCTTAGGGAGGCCCGGGAGCAATCAGCCCCAGCATTTT. Its protein product is CASSLGRPGSNQPQHF.

The sample holds many counts of this clonotype. V usage is TRBV13 and J usage is TRBJ2-7, with D hard to call. CDR3 size: 12 residues. Trimming took 1 base from V and 7 from J, leaving 8 bases between them. Germline values: CDR1 PRHDT, CDR2 FYEKMQ (reference sequence). The CDR3: CASSLARLEQYF. As DNA, the CDR3 is TGTGCCAGCAGCTTAGCCCGACTGGAGCAGTACTTC.

This clonotype was detected ten times or more. V and J are TRBV14 and TRBJ2-3, with 8 bases matching TRBD2. This CDR3 has 16 amino acids. Trimming removed 3 bases from V and 5 bases from J; junction bases left unmatched: 10. Germline V gene sequence: CDR1 SGHDN, CDR2 FVKESK. CDR3 sequence reads: CASSHKRLAFGDTQYF. The CDR3 DNA reads as TGTGCCAGCAGCCACAAGCGACTAGCGTTCGGAGATACGCAGTATTTT.

This clonotype has a handful of counts. This chain uses TRBV28 with TRBJ1-6, with D possibly matching TRBD1 (5 bases). The germline V and J ends were trimmed by 3 bases and 7 bases, with 13 bases remaining between them. CDR1 is MDHEN, CDR2 SYDVKM, per germline. The CDR3 loop spans 15 amino acids. The CDR3 bases are TGTGCCAGCAGTTTTTCTGAGTCAGGGAATTCACCCCTCCACTTT. It codes for CASSFSESGNSPLHF.

This clonotype was counted ten times or more. The gene calls are TRBV12-3 or TRBV12-4 and TRBJ2-3, with D possibly being TRBD1 or TRBD2 (5 bases each). There are 14 residues in the CDR3. Trimming removed 6 bases from V and 2 bases from J, with 12 bases in between. CDR3 bases: TGTGCCAGCAGCGGGACGTACTTCACAGATACGCAGTATTTT. Residues: CASSGTYFTDTQYF.

This clonotype was seen many times. This rearrangement joins TRBV6-2 or TRBV6-3 to TRBJ2-3; 10 bases match TRBD1. This CDR3 contains 15 residues. Trimming removed 5 bases from V and 2 bases from J; junction bases left unmatched: 4. The V gene's germline CDR1 is MNHEY and CDR2 SVGEGT. CDR3 bases: TGTGCCAGCAGTCCGGGACAGGGGATCACAGATACGCAGTATTTT. This codes for CASSPGQGITDTQYF.

This clonotype was counted at least ten times. This chain joins TRBV19 and TRBJ1-1, with 7 bases aligning to TRBD1. Germline-derived CDR1 and CDR2 are LNHDA and SQIVND (reference sequence). This CDR3 is 14 amino acids long. The V segment lost 9 bases and the J segment 2 bases; nucleotides outside the gene matches: 9. The CDR3 here is CASSLRTGNTEAFF. The CDR3 region has the DNA TGTGCCAGCAGCTTAAGGACAGGCAACACTGAAGCTTTCTTT.

This clonotype was detected ten times or more. The chain uses TRBV7-2 and TRBJ2-3; TRBD2 matches 7 bases. Looked up from germline, CDR1 is SGHTA and CDR2 is FQGNSA. The CDR3 covers 15 residues. Trimming cost V 4 bases and J 2 bases; bases outside gene matches: 6. DNA of the CDR3: TGTGCCAGCAGCTCCCTAGCGGAGTACACAGATACGCAGTATTTT. The encoded protein is CASSSLAEYTDTQYF.

This clonotype was seen repeatedly, ten times or more. CDR3 sequence reads: CASSLGREQPQHF. The CDR3 nucleotides are TGTGCCAGCAGTTTAGGTCGGGAGCAGCCCCAGCATTTT. This chain connects TRBV12-3 or TRBV12-4 to TRBJ1-5; D gene ambiguous. There are 13 residues in the CDR3. Trimming removed 1 base at V and 7 bases at J, with 8 bases between.

This clonotype appeared once. The junction departs from the called germline gene at one end, perhaps through a read error. The chain is built from TRBV3-1 and TRBJ2-7; possible D gene TRBD2, 6 bases. Germline CDR1 reads LGHDT; CDR2 reads YNNKEL (reference sequence). The CDR3 covers 16 residues. CDR3 nucleotide sequence: TGTGCCAGCAGCCAAGATCGCCTAGCGCGGGACTCCGCGCCGTCCTTC. It is translated as CASSQDRLARDSAPSF.

This clonotype was seen many times. This chain's CDR3 is CSAILRGQGPLAQHF. The CDR3 DNA reads TGCAGTGCTATTCTGAGGGGACAGGGGCCACTGGCCCAGCATTTT. The chain joins TRBV20-1 to TRBJ1-5; 10 bases agree with TRBD1. Trimming took 4 bases from V and 11 from J; bases not matched to a gene: 14. Germline CDR1 and CDR2: DFQATT and SNEGSKA (reference sequence). The CDR3 has 15 amino acids.

This sequence joins TRBV5-1 and TRBJ2-1; D not resolved. Trimming removed 3 bases from V and 8 bases from J, with 18 bases in between. The CDR3 contains 15 residues. The germline gives CDR1 SGHRS, CDR2 YFSETQ. This CDR3 reads CASSWNKGIMDEQFF. In DNA, the CDR3 is TGCGCCAGCAGCTGGAACAAAGGTATAATGGATGAGCAGTTCTTC.

V is TRBV9 and J is TRBJ2-2; D might be TRBD2 (6 bases). The germline V gene has CDR1 SGDLS and CDR2 YYNGEE. The CDR3 extends over 16 amino acids. The V end was cut by 3 bases, the J end by 0 bases, with 12 bases between. The DNA of the CDR3 is TGTGCCAGCAGCGGTGAAGCGGGTTCGAACACCGGGGAGCTGTTTTTT. It is translated as CASSGEAGSNTGELFF.